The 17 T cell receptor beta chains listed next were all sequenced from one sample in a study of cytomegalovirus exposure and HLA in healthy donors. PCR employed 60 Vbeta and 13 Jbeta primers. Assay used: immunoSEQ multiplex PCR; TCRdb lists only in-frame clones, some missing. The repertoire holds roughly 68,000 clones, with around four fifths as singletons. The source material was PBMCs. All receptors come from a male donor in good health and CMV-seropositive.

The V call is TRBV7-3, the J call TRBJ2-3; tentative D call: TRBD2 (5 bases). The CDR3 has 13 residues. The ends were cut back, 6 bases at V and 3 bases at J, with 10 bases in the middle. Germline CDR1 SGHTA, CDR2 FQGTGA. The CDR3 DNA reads TGTGCCAGCAGGGCAACTAGTACAGATACGCAGTATTTT. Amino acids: CASRATSTDTQYF.

The CDR3 reads CASSLSRIQGVAREQYF. CDR3 sequence (DNA): TGTGCCAGCAGCTTGAGTCGGATACAGGGGGTGGCTCGGGAGCAGTACTTC. This rearrangement joins TRBV7-2 to TRBJ2-7; 8 bases align to TRBD1. V gave up 3 bases and J gave up 7 bases; unmatched junction bases: 17. This CDR3 has 17 residues. CDR1 SGHTA and CDR2 FQGNSA come from the germline V gene.

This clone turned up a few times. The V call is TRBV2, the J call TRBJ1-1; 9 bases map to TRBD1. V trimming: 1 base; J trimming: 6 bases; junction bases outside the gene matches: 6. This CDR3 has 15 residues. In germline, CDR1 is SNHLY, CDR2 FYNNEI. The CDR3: CASSEGQGGRAEAFF. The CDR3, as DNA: TGTGCCAGCAGTGAAGGACAGGGGGGTAGGGCTGAAGCTTTCTTT.

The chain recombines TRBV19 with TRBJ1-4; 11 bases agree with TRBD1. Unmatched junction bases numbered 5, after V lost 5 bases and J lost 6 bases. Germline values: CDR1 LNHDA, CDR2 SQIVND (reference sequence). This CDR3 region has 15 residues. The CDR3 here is CASSPGQGAYEKLFF. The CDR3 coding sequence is TGTGCCAGTAGTCCTGGACAGGGGGCTTATGAAAAACTGTTTTTT.

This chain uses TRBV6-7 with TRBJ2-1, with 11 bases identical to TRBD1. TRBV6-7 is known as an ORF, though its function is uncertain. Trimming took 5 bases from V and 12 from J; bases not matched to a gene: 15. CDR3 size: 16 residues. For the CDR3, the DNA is TGTGCCAGCAGTCCGACCCGGGGACAGGGGGTGGAGAGGCAGTTCTTC. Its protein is CASSPTRGQGVERQFF.

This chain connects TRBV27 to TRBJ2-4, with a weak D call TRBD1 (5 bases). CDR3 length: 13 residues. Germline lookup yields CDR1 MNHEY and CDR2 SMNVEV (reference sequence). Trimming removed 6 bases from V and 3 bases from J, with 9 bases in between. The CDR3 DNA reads TGTGCCAGCAGGGGGCTGGGCAAAAACATTCAGTACTTC. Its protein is CASRGLGKNIQYF.

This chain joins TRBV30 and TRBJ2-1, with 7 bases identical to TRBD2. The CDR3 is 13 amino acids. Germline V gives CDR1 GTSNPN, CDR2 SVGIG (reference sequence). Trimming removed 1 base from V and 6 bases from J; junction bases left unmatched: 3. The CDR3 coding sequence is TGTGCCTGGAGTGGACTAGCTGGCAATGAGCAGTTCTTC. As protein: CAWSGLAGNEQFF.

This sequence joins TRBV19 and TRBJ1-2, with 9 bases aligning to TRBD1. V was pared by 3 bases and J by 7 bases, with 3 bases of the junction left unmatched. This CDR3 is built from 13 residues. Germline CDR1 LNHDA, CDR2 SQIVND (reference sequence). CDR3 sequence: CASSMADRGGYTF. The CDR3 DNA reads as TGTGCCAGTAGTATGGCGGACAGGGGTGGCTACACCTTC.

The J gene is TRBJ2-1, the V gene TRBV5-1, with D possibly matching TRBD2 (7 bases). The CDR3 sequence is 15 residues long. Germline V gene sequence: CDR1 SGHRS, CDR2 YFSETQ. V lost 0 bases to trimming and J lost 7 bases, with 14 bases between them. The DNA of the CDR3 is TGCGCCAGCAGCTTGGCGAGGGGGGGCCGTAATGAGCAGTTCTTC. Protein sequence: CASSLARGGRNEQFF.

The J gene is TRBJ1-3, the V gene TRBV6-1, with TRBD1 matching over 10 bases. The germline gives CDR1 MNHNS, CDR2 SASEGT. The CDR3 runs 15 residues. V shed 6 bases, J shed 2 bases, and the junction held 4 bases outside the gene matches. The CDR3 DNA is TGTGCCAGCAGCCTGGGACAGGGGACTGGAAACACCATATATTTT. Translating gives CASSLGQGTGNTIYF.

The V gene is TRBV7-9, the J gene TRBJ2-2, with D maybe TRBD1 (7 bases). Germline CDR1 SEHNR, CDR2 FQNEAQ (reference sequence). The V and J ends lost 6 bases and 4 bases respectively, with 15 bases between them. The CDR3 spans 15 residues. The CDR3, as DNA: TGTGCCAGCAGGCCTCAGGGGGGTGGCACCGGGGAGCTGTTTTTT. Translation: CASRPQGGGTGELFF.

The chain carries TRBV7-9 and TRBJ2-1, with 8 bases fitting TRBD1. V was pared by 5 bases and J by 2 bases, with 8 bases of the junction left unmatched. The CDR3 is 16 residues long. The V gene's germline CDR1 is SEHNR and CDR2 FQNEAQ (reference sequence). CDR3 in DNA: TGTGCCAGCAGCCCCGGCAGGGGGCCTGCCTACAATGAGCAGTTCTTC. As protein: CASSPGRGPAYNEQFF.

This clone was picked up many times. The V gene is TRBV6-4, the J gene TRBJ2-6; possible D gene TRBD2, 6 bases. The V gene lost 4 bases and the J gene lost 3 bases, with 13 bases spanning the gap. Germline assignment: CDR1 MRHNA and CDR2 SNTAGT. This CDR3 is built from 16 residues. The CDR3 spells CASSVDGGGGANVLTF. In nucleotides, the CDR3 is TGTGCCAGCAGTGTAGACGGGGGAGGTGGGGCCAACGTCCTGACTTTC.

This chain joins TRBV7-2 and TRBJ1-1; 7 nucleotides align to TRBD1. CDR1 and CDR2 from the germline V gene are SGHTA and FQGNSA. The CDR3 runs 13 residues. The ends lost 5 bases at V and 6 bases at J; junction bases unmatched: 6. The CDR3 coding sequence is TGTGCCAGCAGCCCTCAGGGGGACGCTGAAGCTTTCTTT. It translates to CASSPQGDAEAFF.

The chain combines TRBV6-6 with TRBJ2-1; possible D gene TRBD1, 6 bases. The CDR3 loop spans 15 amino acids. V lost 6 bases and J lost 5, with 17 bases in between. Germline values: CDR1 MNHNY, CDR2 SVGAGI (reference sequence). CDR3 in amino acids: CASRTPGDNNNEQFF. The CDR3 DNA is TGTGCCAGCAGAACCCCCGGGGACAACAACAATGAGCAGTTCTTC.

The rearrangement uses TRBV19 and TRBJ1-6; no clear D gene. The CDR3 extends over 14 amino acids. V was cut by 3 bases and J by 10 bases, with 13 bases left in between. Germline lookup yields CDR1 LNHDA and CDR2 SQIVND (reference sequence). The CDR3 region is CASSIGEGLSPLHF. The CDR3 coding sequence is TGTGCCAGTAGTATCGGGGAAGGGCTGTCACCCCTCCACTTT.

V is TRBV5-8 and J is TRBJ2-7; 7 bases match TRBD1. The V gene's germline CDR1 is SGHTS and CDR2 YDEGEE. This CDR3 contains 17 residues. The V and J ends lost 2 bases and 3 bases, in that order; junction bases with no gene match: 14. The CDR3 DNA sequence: TGTGCCAGCAGCTTAGTCCAGGTGGCAGGGGGAATCTACGAGCAGTACTTC. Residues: CASSLVQVAGGIYEQYF. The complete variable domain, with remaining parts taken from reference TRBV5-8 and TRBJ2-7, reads EAGVTQSPTHLIKTRGQQATLRCSPISGHTSVYWYQQALGLGLQFLLWYDEGEERNRGNFPPRFSGRQFPNYSSELNVNALELEDSALYLCASSLVQVAGGIYEQYFGPGTRLTVT.